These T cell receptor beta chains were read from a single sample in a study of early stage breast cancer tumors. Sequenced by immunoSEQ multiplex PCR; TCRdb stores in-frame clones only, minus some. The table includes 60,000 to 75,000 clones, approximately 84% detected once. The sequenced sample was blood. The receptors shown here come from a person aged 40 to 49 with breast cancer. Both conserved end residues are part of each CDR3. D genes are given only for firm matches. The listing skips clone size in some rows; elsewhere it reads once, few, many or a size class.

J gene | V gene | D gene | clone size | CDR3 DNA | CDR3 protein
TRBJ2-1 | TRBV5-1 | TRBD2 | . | TGCGCCAGCAGACTACTAGCGGGAGTTAGCGATGAGCAGTTCTTC | CASRLLAGVSDEQFF
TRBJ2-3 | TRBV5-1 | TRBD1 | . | TGCGCCAGCAGCTTGGTGCAGGGGGCGACAGATACGCAGTATTTT | CASSLVQGATDTQYF
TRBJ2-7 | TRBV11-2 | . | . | TGTGCCAGCAGCCCATGGCCGGGACCCCCTTCCGAGCAGTACTTC | CASSPWPGPPSEQYF
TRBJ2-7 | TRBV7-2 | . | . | TGTGCCAGCAGCTTATCAGGGCTAAGCTCCTACGAGCAGTACTTC | CASSLSGLSSYEQYF
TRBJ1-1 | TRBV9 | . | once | TGTGCCAGCAGCGTAGTCGGCAGGGAGATGGACACTGAAGCTTTCTTT | CASSVVGREMDTEAFF
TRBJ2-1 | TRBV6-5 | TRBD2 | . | TGTGCCAGCAGTCGGGGCGGGAGGAACAATGAGCAGTTCTTC | CASSRGGRNNEQFF
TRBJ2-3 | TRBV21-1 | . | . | TGTGCCAGCAGCAACCGGACTAGCGGAAGCACAGATACGCAGTATTTT | CASSNRTSGSTDTQYF
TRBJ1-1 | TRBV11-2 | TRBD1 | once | TGTGCCAGTAAGGGGGCAGCCATCACTGAAGCTTTCTTT | CASKGAAITEAFF
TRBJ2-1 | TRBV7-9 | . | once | TGTGCCAGCGGCCTAGCAACCGATGAGCAGTTCTTC | CASGLATDEQFF
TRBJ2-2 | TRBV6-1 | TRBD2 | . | TGTGCCAGCAGTGGCCCCGGGAGGGCCAGCGGCGGGGAGCTGTTTTTT | CASSGPGRASGGELFF
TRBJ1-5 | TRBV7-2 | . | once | TGTGCCAGCAGCTTATGGGGGGACAATCAGCCCCAGCATTTT | CASSLWGDNQPQHF
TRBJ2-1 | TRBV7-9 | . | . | TGTGCCAGCAGCTTAGAGAGCGTCCTAGGAGGCCTACATTCTAAGGGGCAGTTCTTC | CASSLESVLGGLHSKGQFF
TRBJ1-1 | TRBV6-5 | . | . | TGTGCCAGCAGTTACTCTAACAGACCGAACACTGAAGCTTTCTTT | CASSYSNRPNTEAFF
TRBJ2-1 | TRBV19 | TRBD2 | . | TGTGCCAGTAGTTTGGGACTAGCGGGAGTAAGGAACAATGAGCAGTTCTTC | CASSLGLAGVRNNEQFF
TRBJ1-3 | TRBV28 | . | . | TGTGCCAGCCGTACGGGGGGGATAATGGCTGGAAACACCATATATTTT | CASRTGGIMAGNTIYF
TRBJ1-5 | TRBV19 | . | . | TGTGCCAGTAAGGGGGGCGGGATAATCGGTAATCAGCCCCAGCATTTT | CASKGGGIIGNQPQHF
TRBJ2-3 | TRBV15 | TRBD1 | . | TGTGCCACCTCAGGACAGGGGCGCACAGATACGCAGTATTTT | CATSGQGRTDTQYF
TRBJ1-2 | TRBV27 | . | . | TGTGCCAGCAGTTCAATCCAGGGGAGTATTGGCTACACCTTC | CASSSIQGSIGYTF
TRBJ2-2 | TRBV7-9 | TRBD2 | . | TGTGCCAGCGCGGGGGTTTTAGGGGCCACCGGGGAGCTGTTTTTT | CASAGVLGATGELFF
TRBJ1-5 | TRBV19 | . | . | TGTGCCAGTAGTATAGGAGGGGCTATAGGTCAGCCCCAGCATTTT | CASSIGGAIGQPQHF
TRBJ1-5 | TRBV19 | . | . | TGTGCCAGTAGTGGGGGGAATCAGCCCCAGCATTTT | CASSGGNQPQHF
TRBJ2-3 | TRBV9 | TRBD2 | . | TGTGCCAGCAGCGTAGAGTGGCGGGAGATGGGAGATACGCAGTATTTT | CASSVEWREMGDTQYF
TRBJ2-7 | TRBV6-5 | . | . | TGTGCCAGCAGTGACCCGACTAAATACGAGCAGTACTTC | CASSDPTKYEQYF
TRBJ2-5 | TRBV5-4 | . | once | TGTGCCAGCAGCTTTCTTAGTAGCGGTGATGGGACCCAGTACTTC | CASSFLSSGDGTQYF
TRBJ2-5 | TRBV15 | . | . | TGTGCCACCAGCAGCCTCCAGGGGCCGTCCCAAGAGACCCAGTACTTC | CATSSLQGPSQETQYF
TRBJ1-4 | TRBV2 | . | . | TGTGCCAGCAGTGAAAGGCAGGGTGGAACTAATGAAAAACTGTTTTTT | CASSERQGGTNEKLFF
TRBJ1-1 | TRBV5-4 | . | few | TGTGCCAGCAGGAACATTGGACAGAACACTGAAGCTTTCTTT | CASRNIGQNTEAFF
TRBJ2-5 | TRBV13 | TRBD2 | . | TGTGCCAGCAGGCAGACTTCTAGCGGGGAAGAGACCCAGTACTTC | CASRQTSSGEETQYF
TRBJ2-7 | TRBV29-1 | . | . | TGCAGCGTTGAGCAGGGAGGTCGCTCCTACGAGCAGTACTTC | CSVEQGGRSYEQYF
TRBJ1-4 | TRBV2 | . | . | TGTGCCAGCAACCCTAAAGGAGGGGATACGGGTGAAAAACTGTTTTTT | CASNPKGGDTGEKLFF
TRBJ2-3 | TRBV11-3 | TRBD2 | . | TGTGCCAGCAGTAAGGGGGGACTAGCGGGAGGAGGCCTCGGCACAGATACGCAGTATTTT | CASSKGGLAGGGLGTDTQYF
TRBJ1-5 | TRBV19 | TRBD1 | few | TGTGCCAGTAGGAGACAGGGGGCTAATCAGCCCCAGCATTTT | CASRRQGANQPQHF
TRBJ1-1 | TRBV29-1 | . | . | TGCAGCGCAGCCAGGGAAGGGACCGAAGCTTTCTTT | CSAAREGTEAFF
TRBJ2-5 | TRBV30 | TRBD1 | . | TGTGCCTGGACCATAGGCGAGGGGGCGGGAGAGACCCAGTACTTC | CAWTIGEGAGETQYF
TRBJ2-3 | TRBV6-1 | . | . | TGTGCCAGCAGTGTGGACCCGCGCCCGGATACGCAGTATTTT | CASSVDPRPDTQYF